This paragraph reports one T cell receptor (beta chain). The data derive from a study of blood T cells in healthy people across ages. V shed 5 bases and J shed 0 bases, with 11 bases lying between them. The CDR3 consists of 15 residues. The germline V gene has CDR1 LGHNT and CDR2 FRNRAP. It was with a sample-barcoded 5' primer and a J-beta primer mix that a second PCR of roughly 7 to 12 cycles was run. Tagging of each cDNA molecule was performed by a template-switch adaptor with 12 random nucleotides. All samples gave at least 2.5 million CDR3-containing paired-end reads. TCRdb independently ran MiXCR on the 5' RACE reads; one entry per CDR3 protein. The sample shows more than 650,000 distinct CDR3 sequences, approximately 53% of them seen only once.

The sample taken for sequencing was blood. The rearrangement joins TRBV12-5 to TRBJ2-1; D uncertain. The TCR comes from an elderly man in good health. As DNA, the CDR3 is TGTGCTAGTGGTGGTCCCGACAACTCCTACAATGAGCAGTTCTTC. Amino acid sequence: CASGGPDNSYNEQFF.